One sample yielded the 2 T cell receptor beta chains listed below, sequenced in a study of blood T cell repertoires in COVID-19. The table came from immunoSEQ multiplex PCR; TCRdb's copy has only in-frame clones and leaves some out. The sample shows 150,000 to 200,000 clones, about 86% of them seen only once. Sequenced sample: peripheral blood. Receptor source: a man aged 55-75 years with acute or convalescent COVID-19.

The rearrangement uses TRBV10-3 and TRBJ2-7; D ambiguous. This CDR3 comprises 12 residues. The germline V gene has CDR1 ENHRY and CDR2 SYGVKD. The V end was cut by 4 bases, the J end by 3 bases, with 7 bases between. The CDR3 here is CAISALVYEQYF. CDR3 sequence (DNA): TGTGCCATCAGTGCACTGGTCTACGAGCAGTACTTC.

The chain has TRBV28 and TRBJ1-2; D may be TRBD1 (5 bases). Germline CDR1 and CDR2: MDHEN and SYDVKM. Trimming took 10 bases from V and 10 from J, leaving 16 bases between them. The CDR3 sequence is 11 residues long. The CDR3 DNA sequence: TGTGCCACGGGAGTGGGGCAGGACTACACCTTC. This gives the protein CATGVGQDYTF.